This T cell receptor beta chain appears in the sequencing data of a study of vaccination and CD4 T cells after COVID-19. Study information: The convalescents, six males and four females, included two who were Hispanic. Stimuli were overlapping spike peptide pools of SARS-CoV-2 and three common cold coronaviruses (HCoV-NL63, HCoV-OC43, HCoV-229E).

A few counts support this clonotype. The antigen is not known. Once obtained from cultured CD4+ T cells, the DNA was sequenced using the Oncomine TCR Beta short-read assay. TCRdb reprocessed the PCR reads with MiXCR, giving one entry per CDR3 protein. This sample yields over 10,000 distinct CDR3 sequences, of which 61% are seen a single time; approximately 8.3% belongs to the top ten. CDR1 is SEHNR and CDR2 is FQNEAQ in the germline V gene (reference sequence). Trimming pared 3 bases from V and 7 bases from J, leaving 12 bases between. There are 13 residues in the CDR3. The sample's treatment: roughly 10-day PBMC culture with coronavirus spike peptide pools or control peptides (ViraFEST assay). Peptide pools at approximately 10 ug/ml, together with 7.5 to 10 IU/ml IL-2, were added to cultures of roughly 2 million PBMCs per well.

The clonotype originates from a human donor who had recovered from COVID-19. The chain links TRBV7-9 to TRBJ1-1; D unresolved. The sequencing sample was made of CD4+ T cells from blood, cultured in vitro. The CDR3 DNA reads as TGTGCCAGCAGCTTCCCTGAGCGCAATGAAGCTTTCTTT. Translation gives CASSFPERNEAFF.